One and the same sample provided the 29 T cell receptor beta chains below, sequenced in a study of blood T cell repertoires in COVID-19. Clones were sequenced by immunoSEQ multiplex PCR, and TCRdb holds only the in-frame ones, with some missing. The table lists 440,000 or so clones, around nine tenths of them singletons. The sequencing input was peripheral blood. The source is a woman in her thirties or forties with COVID-19, enrolled during active disease.

The rearrangement links TRBV6-5 to TRBJ1-5; maybe TRBD1 (6 bases). There are 14 residues in the CDR3. V was cut by 6 bases and J by 9 bases, with 18 bases left in between. The V gene's germline CDR1 is MNHEY and CDR2 SVGAGI. The CDR3 DNA is TGTGCCAGCAGCGCCAACCCCACAGGGTGGCCCCAGCATTTT. It codes for CASSANPTGWPQHF.

The V gene is TRBV15, the J gene TRBJ1-1, with 11 bases matching TRBD1. Unmatched junction bases numbered 6, after V lost 2 bases and J lost 4 bases. This CDR3 is built from 16 residues. Germline lookup yields CDR1 LNHNV and CDR2 YYDKDF (reference sequence). CDR3 loop: CATSRFSGTGGTEAFF. CDR3 DNA sequence: TGTGCCACCAGCAGATTTTCCGGGACAGGGGGCACTGAAGCTTTCTTT.

The rearrangement links TRBV29-1 to TRBJ1-1, with 8 nucleotides matching TRBD1. With V trimmed by 8 bases and J by 5 bases, 19 bases remained unmatched. Per the germline V gene, CDR1 is SQVTM and CDR2 is ANQGSEA. This CDR3 is built from 16 residues. CDR3 loop: CSTRGGDPGGRTEAFF. The DNA of the CDR3 is TGCAGCACCCGCGGGGGAGATCCAGGGGGCCGAACTGAAGCTTTCTTT.

The rearrangement joins TRBV19 to TRBJ2-7, with TRBD1 identical over 11 bases. In germline, CDR1 is LNHDA, CDR2 SQIVND (reference sequence). The junction had 4 bases not matched to a gene; V was cut back by 3 bases and J by 3 bases. CDR3 length: 15 residues. Here the CDR3 DNA reads TGTGCCAGTAGTATGTACGGGACAGGGGGCTACGAGCAGTACTTC. This gives the protein CASSMYGTGGYEQYF. The full variable domain, in which reference TRBV19 and TRBJ2-7 provide the parts outside the CDR3, is DGGITQSPKYLFRKEGQNVTLSCEQNLNHDAMYWYRQDPGQGLRLIYYSQIVNDFQKGDIAEGYSVSREKKESFPLTVTSAQKNPTAFYLCASSMYGTGGYEQYFGPGTRLTVT.

V usage is TRBV19 and J usage is TRBJ1-2; possible D gene TRBD1, 5 bases. Germline CDR1 and CDR2: LNHDA and SQIVND (reference sequence). The CDR3 has 17 residues. Trimming cost V 4 bases and J 4 bases, with 22 bases left between them. CDR3 bases: TGTGCCAGTAGTAATTCCATGGGGCGCGAAAGGACCTATGGCTACACCTTC. Protein sequence: CASSNSMGRERTYGYTF.

The table lists this clone with a count of one. The chain employs TRBV5-1 and TRBJ2-3; 10 bases agree with TRBD1. V trimming: 4 bases; J trimming: 1 base; junction bases outside the gene matches: 6. The CDR3 covers 16 residues. Germline CDR1 is SGHRS and CDR2 is YFSETQ. The CDR3 sequence is CASSAGGTGGTDTQYF. The CDR3 nucleotides are TGCGCCAGCAGCGCAGGAGGGACAGGGGGCACAGATACGCAGTATTTT.

The J gene is TRBJ2-3, the V gene TRBV7-9, with 7 bases lining up with TRBD1. V shed 2 bases and J 3 bases; nucleotides not matched to a gene: 5. Germline V gives CDR1 SEHNR, CDR2 FQNEAQ (reference sequence). The CDR3 is made up of 15 amino acids. CDR3 sequence reads: CASSLRTGETDTQYF. Here the CDR3 DNA reads TGTGCCAGCAGCTTACGTACAGGGGAAACAGATACGCAGTATTTT.

The chain employs TRBV19 and TRBJ2-1, with 11 bases aligning to TRBD2. V was pared by 4 bases and J by 4 bases, with 3 bases of the junction left unmatched. CDR1 and CDR2 (germline): LNHDA, SQIVND (reference sequence). This CDR3 comprises 15 residues. This CDR3 is CASSTGLAGYNEQFF. CDR3 nucleotides: TGTGCCAGTAGTACTGGACTAGCGGGTTACAATGAGCAGTTCTTC.

V usage is TRBV30 and J usage is TRBJ2-2; possibly TRBD1 for D (5 bases). V lost 6 bases, J lost 4 bases, and 12 bases lay in between. This CDR3 spans 13 amino acids. Germline CDR1 is GTSNPN and CDR2 is SVGIG (reference sequence). The CDR3 sequence is CACQGYSTGELFF. Here the CDR3 DNA reads TGTGCCTGCCAGGGCTACTCCACCGGGGAGCTGTTTTTT.

This sequence joins TRBV29-1 and TRBJ1-2; the D gene is possibly TRBD1 (5 bases). Germline V CDR1 and CDR2: SQVTM, ANQGSEA. Trimming stripped 4 bases from V and 3 bases from J, with 9 bases between. The CDR3 consists of 12 residues. CDR3 region: CSVARDDYGYTF. DNA for the CDR3: TGCAGCGTTGCCAGGGATGACTATGGCTACACCTTC.

J is TRBJ2-2 and V is TRBV6-5, with 7 bases identical to TRBD1. Germline CDR1 reads MNHEY; CDR2 reads SVGAGI. CDR3 length: 12 residues. V lost 7 bases to trimming and J lost 8 bases; unmatched junction nucleotides: 4. This CDR3 reads CASTARGGELFF. CDR3 nucleotide sequence: TGTGCCAGCACCGCCAGGGGGGGGGAGCTGTTTTTT.

In nucleotides, the CDR3 is TGCAGCGTTGAGACTAGCGGGGTTTTAACAGATACGCAGTATTTT. Translation gives CSVETSGVLTDTQYF. The V and J genes are TRBV29-1 and TRBJ2-3; the match to TRBD2 covers 11 bases. The length of the CDR3 is 15 residues. Losses at the gene ends were 3 bases for V and 3 bases for J; bases not matched to a gene: 5. Germline V gives CDR1 SQVTM, CDR2 ANQGSEA.

This clone was detected only once. This rearrangement joins TRBV27 to TRBJ1-1; no reliable D call. V was cut by 11 bases and J by 0 bases, with 13 bases left in between. The length of the CDR3 is 13 residues. From germline, CDR1 is MNHEY and CDR2 SMNVEV (reference sequence). CDR3 in DNA: TGTGCCCTGACGGGGTTTTTGAACACTGAAGCTTTCTTT. Translation: CALTGFLNTEAFF.

The V gene is TRBV28, the J gene TRBJ1-3, with D perhaps TRBD1 (5 bases). Germline V gene lookup returns CDR1 MDHEN and CDR2 SYDVKM. Trimming removed 8 bases from V and 0 bases from J, with 11 bases in between. The CDR3 is 14 amino acids. CDR3 amino acids: CASSRQSSGNTIYF. CDR3 nucleotides: TGTGCCAGCTCACGACAGTCCTCTGGAAACACCATATATTTT. The whole variable domain, remainder taken from reference TRBV28 and TRBJ1-3, is DVKVTQSSRYLVKRTGEKVFLECVQDMDHENMFWYRQDPGLGLRLIYFSYDVKMKEKGDIPEGYSVSREKKERFSLILESASTNQTSMYLCASSRQSSGNTIYFGEGSWLTVV.

J is TRBJ2-7 and V is TRBV4-3; D is possibly TRBD2 (5 bases). The CDR3 totals 15 residues. V lost 0 bases, J lost 6 bases, and 15 bases lay in between. Germline values: CDR1 LGHNA, CDR2 YSLEER. CDR3 nucleotide sequence: TGCGCCAGCAGCCAAGATTCACTTGCGGGCTCCGAGCAGTACTTC. It specifies CASSQDSLAGSEQYF.

This chain uses TRBV19 with TRBJ2-7, with 7 nucleotides matching TRBD1. Germline CDR1 LNHDA, CDR2 SQIVND (reference sequence). V was clipped by 3 bases and J by 6 bases; unmatched bases: 14. The CDR3 sequence is 16 residues long. CDR3 bases: TGTGCCAGTAGTATTGAAGGGGGCGGGCCCCTCGGCGAGCAGTACTTC. Its protein product is CASSIEGGGPLGEQYF.

The genes are TRBV5-4 and TRBJ1-2, with 7 nucleotides matching TRBD1. V dropped 4 bases and J dropped 6; count of bases not matched to a gene: 9. The germline V gene has CDR1 SGHNT and CDR2 YYREEE (reference sequence). This CDR3 is built from 14 residues. The CDR3 here is CASSTGQAEHGYTF. CDR3 DNA: TGTGCCAGCAGCACCGGACAGGCGGAACATGGCTACACCTTC.

The chain is built from TRBV19 and TRBJ1-3; D is unclear. The CDR3 consists of 14 residues. Germline V gives CDR1 LNHDA, CDR2 SQIVND (reference sequence). V was clipped by 3 bases and J by 1 base, with 7 bases between them. Here the CDR3 DNA reads TGTGCCAGTAGTATTCATCAATCTGGAAACACCATATATTTT. This sequence encodes CASSIHQSGNTIYF.

The rearrangement joins TRBV5-6 to TRBJ2-1; 8 nucleotides align to TRBD1. The V gene's germline CDR1 is SGHDT and CDR2 YYEEEE. V lost 4 bases, J lost 6 bases, and 3 bases stayed unmatched. The CDR3 is 13 residues long. In DNA, the CDR3 is TGTGCCAGCAGCATCGACAGGGGCAATGAGCAGTTCTTC. Translation gives CASSIDRGNEQFF.

This sequence joins TRBV4-3 and TRBJ1-2; 8 positions agree with TRBD1. The germline gives CDR1 LGHNA, CDR2 YSLEER. The J segment lost 7 bases and the V segment lost 0 bases, leaving 10 bases of the junction unmatched. CDR3 length: 16 residues. This CDR3 reads CASSQDFSTGVAGYTF. The CDR3 DNA follows: TGCGCCAGCAGCCAAGATTTCTCGACAGGGGTTGCTGGCTACACCTTC.

V and J are TRBV2 and TRBJ2-3, with TRBD1 identical over 12 bases. The CDR3 is made up of 15 amino acids. From germline, CDR1 is SNHLY and CDR2 FYNNEI. Trimming took 5 bases from V and 4 from J; bases not matched to a gene: 4. The CDR3 nucleotides are TGTGCCAGCAGTCGGGACAGGGGGCGACCAGATACGCAGTATTTT. Protein sequence: CASSRDRGRPDTQYF.

The V and J genes are TRBV28 and TRBJ1-6, with 8 bases identical to TRBD1. This CDR3 is 14 amino acids long. Germline V gene data show CDR1 as MDHEN and CDR2 as SYDVKM. The ends lost 6 bases at V and 9 bases at J; junction bases unmatched: 7. The CDR3 reads CASSTGGEISPLHF. The CDR3 region has the DNA TGTGCCAGCAGCACAGGGGGAGAAATTTCACCCCTCCACTTT.

The chain recombines TRBV10-3 with TRBJ1-1; no clear D. Germline assignment: CDR1 ENHRY and CDR2 SYGVKD. Trimming removed 8 bases at V and 1 base at J, with 8 bases between. CDR3 length: 12 amino acids. CDR3 sequence: CAIGRPNTEAFF. CDR3 nucleotides: TGTGCCATCGGGAGGCCGAACACTGAAGCTTTCTTT.

The V call is TRBV28, the J call TRBJ2-1; 9 bases are a match to TRBD2. This CDR3 contains 15 residues. After removal of 5 bases from V and 0 bases from J, the junction contained 2 bases not matched to a gene. Germline V gene lookup returns CDR1 MDHEN and CDR2 SYDVKM. DNA for the CDR3: TGTGCCAGCAGTCTAGCGGGGAGCTCCTACAATGAGCAGTTCTTC. Its protein is CASSLAGSSYNEQFF.

The V gene is TRBV28, the J gene TRBJ1-5; D gene unclear. There are 14 residues in the CDR3. The germline V gene has CDR1 MDHEN and CDR2 SYDVKM. V lost 3 bases and J lost 3, with 9 bases in between. The CDR3 sequence: CASSFGQINQPQHF. CDR3 DNA sequence: TGTGCCAGCAGTTTTGGGCAGATCAATCAGCCCCAGCATTTT.

The J gene is TRBJ1-6, the V gene TRBV28; D unresolved. V was cut by 2 bases and J by 0 bases, with 8 bases left in between. Germline lookup yields CDR1 MDHEN and CDR2 SYDVKM. The CDR3 extends over 16 amino acids. DNA of the CDR3: TGTGCCAGCAGTTTAGTCTCAGGCTCCTATAATTCACCCCTCCACTTT. Its protein is CASSLVSGSYNSPLHF. Combining the CDR3 with reference TRBV28 and TRBJ1-6 gives the whole variable domain DVKVTQSSRYLVKRTGEKVFLECVQDMDHENMFWYRQDPGLGLRLIYFSYDVKMKEKGDIPEGYSVSREKKERFSLILESASTNQTSMYLCASSLVSGSYNSPLHFGNGTRLTVT.

This sequence joins TRBV6-5 and TRBJ2-7, with D possibly called TRBD1 or TRBD2 (5 bases each). The V gene's germline CDR1 is MNHEY and CDR2 SVGAGI. The CDR3 loop spans 11 amino acids. V lost 10 bases to trimming and J lost 2 bases, with 9 bases between them. The CDR3 nucleotides are TGTGCCACCAGAGGGGCCTACGAGCAGTACTTC. The encoded protein is CATRGAYEQYF.

The chain combines TRBV7-8 with TRBJ1-3; tentative D call: TRBD1 (5 bases). The CDR3 extends over 15 amino acids. Trimming took 1 base from V and 0 from J, leaving 7 bases between them. Per the germline V gene, CDR1 is SGHVS and CDR2 is FQNEAQ. CDR3 bases: TGTGCCAGCAGCTTAGGGGGGGGCTCTGGAAACACCATATATTTT. Amino acids: CASSLGGGSGNTIYF.

J is TRBJ1-6 and V is TRBV6-5; 7 nucleotides match TRBD1. Germline V gene lookup returns CDR1 MNHEY and CDR2 SVGAGI. This CDR3 is built from 15 residues. Trimming at V came to 4 bases and at J to 7 bases, leaving 7 bases not matched to a gene. CDR3 residues: CASSLAGQENSPLHF. The CDR3 region has the DNA TGTGCCAGCAGTTTGGCAGGACAGGAAAATTCACCCCTCCACTTT.